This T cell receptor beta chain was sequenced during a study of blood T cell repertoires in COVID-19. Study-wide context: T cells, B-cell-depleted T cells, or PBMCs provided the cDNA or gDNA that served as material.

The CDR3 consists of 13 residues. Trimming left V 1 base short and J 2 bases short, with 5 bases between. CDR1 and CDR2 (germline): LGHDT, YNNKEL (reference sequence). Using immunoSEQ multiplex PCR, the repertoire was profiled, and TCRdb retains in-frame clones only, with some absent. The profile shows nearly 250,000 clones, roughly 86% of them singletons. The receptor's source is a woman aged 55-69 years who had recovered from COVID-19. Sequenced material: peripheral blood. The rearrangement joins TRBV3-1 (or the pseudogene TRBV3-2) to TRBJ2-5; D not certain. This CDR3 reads CASSQGQQETQYF. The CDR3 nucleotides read TGTGCCAGCAGCCAAGGGCAGCAAGAGACCCAGTACTTC.